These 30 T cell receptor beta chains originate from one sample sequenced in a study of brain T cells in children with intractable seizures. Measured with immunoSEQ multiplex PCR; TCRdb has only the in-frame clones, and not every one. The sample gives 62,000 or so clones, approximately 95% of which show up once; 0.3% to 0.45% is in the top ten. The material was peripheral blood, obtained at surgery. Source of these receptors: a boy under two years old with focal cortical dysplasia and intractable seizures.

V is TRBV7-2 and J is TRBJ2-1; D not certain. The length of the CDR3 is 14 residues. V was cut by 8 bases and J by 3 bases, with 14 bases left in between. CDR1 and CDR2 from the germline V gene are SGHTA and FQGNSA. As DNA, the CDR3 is TGTGCCAGCGGTAACGAGCAAAGCTACAATGAGCAGTTCTTC. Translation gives CASGNEQSYNEQFF.

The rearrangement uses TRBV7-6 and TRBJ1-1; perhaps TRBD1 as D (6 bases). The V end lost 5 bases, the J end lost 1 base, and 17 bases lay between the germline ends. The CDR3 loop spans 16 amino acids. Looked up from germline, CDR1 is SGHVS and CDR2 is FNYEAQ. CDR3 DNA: TGTGCCAGCAGCCCGCAGGGGCAGACAGGGAACACTGAAGCTTTCTTT. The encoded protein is CASSPQGQTGNTEAFF.

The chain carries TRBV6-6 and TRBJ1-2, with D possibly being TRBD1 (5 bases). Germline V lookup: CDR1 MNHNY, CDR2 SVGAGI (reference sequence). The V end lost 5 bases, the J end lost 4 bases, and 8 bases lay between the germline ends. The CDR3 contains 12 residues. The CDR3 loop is CASSGGGYGYTF. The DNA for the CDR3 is TGTGCCAGCAGTGGGGGGGGCTATGGCTACACCTTC.

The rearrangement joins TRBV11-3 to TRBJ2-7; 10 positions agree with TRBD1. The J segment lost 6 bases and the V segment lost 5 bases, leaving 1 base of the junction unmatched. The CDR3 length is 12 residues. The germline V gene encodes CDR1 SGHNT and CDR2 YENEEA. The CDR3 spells CASSDRGREQYF. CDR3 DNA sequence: TGTGCCAGCAGCGACAGGGGGCGCGAGCAGTACTTC.

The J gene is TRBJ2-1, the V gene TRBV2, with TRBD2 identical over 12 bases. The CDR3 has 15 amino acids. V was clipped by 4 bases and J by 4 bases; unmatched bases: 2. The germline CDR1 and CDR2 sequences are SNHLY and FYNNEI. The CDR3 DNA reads TGTGCCAGCAGTGGGACTAGCGGGGCTTACAATGAGCAGTTCTTC. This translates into CASSGTSGAYNEQFF.

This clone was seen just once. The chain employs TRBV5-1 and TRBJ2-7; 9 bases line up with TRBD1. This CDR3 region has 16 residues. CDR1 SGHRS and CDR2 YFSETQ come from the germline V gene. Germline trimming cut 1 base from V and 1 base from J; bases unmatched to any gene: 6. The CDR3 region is CASSLRDRAQSYEQYF. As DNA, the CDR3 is TGCGCCAGCAGCTTGAGGGACAGGGCCCAATCCTACGAGCAGTACTTC. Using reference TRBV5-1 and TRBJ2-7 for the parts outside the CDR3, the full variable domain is KAGVTQTPRYLIKTRGQQVTLSCSPISGHRSVSWYQQTPGQGLQFLFEYFSETQRNKGNFPGRFSGRQFSNSRSEMNVSTLELGDSALYLCASSLRDRAQSYEQYFGPGTRLTVT.

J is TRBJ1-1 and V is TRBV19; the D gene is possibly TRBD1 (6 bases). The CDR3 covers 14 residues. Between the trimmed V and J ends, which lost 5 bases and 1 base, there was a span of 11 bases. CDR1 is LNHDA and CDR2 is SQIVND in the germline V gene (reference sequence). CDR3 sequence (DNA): TGTGCCAGTAGTGCAGGGGAAGGGAACACTGAAGCTTTCTTT. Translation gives CASSAGEGNTEAFF.

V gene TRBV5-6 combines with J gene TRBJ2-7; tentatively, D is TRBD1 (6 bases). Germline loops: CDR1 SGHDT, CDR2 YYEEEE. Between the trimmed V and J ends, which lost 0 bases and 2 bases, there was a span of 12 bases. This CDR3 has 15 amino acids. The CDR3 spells CASSLANRVPYEQYF. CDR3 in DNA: TGTGCCAGCAGCTTGGCCAACAGGGTACCCTACGAGCAGTACTTC.

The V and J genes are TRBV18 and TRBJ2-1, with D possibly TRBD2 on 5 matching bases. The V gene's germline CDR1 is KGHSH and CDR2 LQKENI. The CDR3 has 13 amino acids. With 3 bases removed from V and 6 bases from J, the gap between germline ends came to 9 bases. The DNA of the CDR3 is TGTGCCAGCTCACCCGGCGAGGGCAATGAGCAGTTCTTC. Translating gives CASSPGEGNEQFF. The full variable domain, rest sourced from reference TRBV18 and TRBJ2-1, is NAGVMQNPRHLVRRRGQEARLRCSPMKGHSHVYWYRQLPEEGLKFMVYLQKENIIDESGMPKERFSAEFPKEGPSILRIQQVVRGDSAAYFCASSPGEGNEQFFGPGTRLTVL.

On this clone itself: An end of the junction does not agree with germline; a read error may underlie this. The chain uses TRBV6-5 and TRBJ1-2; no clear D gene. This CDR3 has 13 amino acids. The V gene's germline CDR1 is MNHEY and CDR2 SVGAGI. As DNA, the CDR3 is TGTGCCAGCAGTGACTCCGGGTTCTATGGCTACACCTTC. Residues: CASSDSGFYGYTF.

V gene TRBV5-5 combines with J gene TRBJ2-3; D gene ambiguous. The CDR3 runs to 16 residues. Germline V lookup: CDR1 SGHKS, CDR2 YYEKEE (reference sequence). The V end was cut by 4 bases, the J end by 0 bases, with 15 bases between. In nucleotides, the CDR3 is TGTGCCAGCAGCCCGGTGGCGGTAACTAGCACAGATACGCAGTATTTT. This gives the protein CASSPVAVTSTDTQYF.

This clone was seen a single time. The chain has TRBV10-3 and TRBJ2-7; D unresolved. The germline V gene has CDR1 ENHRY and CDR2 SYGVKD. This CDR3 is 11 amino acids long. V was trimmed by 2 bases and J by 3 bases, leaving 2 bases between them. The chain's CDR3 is CAISEVYEQYF. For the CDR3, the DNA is TGTGCCATCAGTGAGGTCTACGAGCAGTACTTC.

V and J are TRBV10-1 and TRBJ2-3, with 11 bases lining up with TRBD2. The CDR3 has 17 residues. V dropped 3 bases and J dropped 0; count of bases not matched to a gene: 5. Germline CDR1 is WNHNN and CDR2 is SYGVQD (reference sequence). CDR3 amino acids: CASSDPGLAASTDTQYF. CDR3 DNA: TGCGCCAGCAGTGACCCGGGACTAGCGGCGAGCACAGATACGCAGTATTTT.

The CDR3 region has the DNA TGTGCCATCAGTGAGAGCCCAGGACAGGAGCTCTCCCCTGGCGAGCAGTACTTC. Residues: CAISESPGQELSPGEQYF. This chain uses TRBV10-3 with TRBJ2-7; 7 bases match TRBD1. The CDR3 is made up of 18 amino acids. The V gene end was trimmed by 2 bases and the J gene end by 6 bases; junction bases not matched to a gene: 19. The germline V gene has CDR1 ENHRY and CDR2 SYGVKD.

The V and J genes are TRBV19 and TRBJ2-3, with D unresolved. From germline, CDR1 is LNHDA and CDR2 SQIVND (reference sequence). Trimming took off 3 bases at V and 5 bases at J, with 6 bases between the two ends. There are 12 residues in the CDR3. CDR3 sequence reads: CASSIYGDTQYF. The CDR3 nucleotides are TGTGCCAGTAGTATTTATGGAGATACGCAGTATTTT.

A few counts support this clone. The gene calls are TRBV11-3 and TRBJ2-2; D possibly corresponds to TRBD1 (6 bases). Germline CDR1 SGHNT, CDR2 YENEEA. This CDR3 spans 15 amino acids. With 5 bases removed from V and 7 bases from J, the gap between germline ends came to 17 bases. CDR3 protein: CASSPFGAGDGELFF. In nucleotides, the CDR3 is TGTGCCAGCAGCCCTTTTGGGGCAGGGGACGGGGAGCTGTTTTTT.

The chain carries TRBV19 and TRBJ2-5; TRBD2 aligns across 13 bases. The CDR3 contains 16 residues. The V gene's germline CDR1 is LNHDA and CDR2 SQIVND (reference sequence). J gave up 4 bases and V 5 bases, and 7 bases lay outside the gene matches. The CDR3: CASSRTSGSLGETQYF. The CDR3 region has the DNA TGTGCCAGTAGTCGGACTAGCGGGAGTTTGGGAGAGACCCAGTACTTC.

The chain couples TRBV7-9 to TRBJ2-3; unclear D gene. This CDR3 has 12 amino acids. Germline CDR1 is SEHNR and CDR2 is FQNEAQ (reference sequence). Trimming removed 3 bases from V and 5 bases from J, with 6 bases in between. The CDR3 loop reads CASSFGGDTQYF. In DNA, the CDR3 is TGTGCCAGCAGCTTTGGTGGAGATACGCAGTATTTT.

CDR3 protein: CASSEGLAYNEQFF. DNA of the CDR3: TGCGCCAGCAGTGAGGGACTAGCTTACAATGAGCAGTTCTTC. The gene calls are TRBV10-1 and TRBJ2-1; the match to TRBD2 covers 8 bases. Per germline, CDR1 WNHNN and CDR2 SYGVQD (reference sequence). V was clipped by 2 bases and J by 4 bases; unmatched bases: 1. The CDR3 consists of 14 residues.

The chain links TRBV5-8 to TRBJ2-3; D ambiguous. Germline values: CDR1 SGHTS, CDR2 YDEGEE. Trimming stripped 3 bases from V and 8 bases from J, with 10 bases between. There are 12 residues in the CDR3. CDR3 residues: CASSSQVVTQYF. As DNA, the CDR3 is TGTGCCAGCAGCTCCCAAGTCGTTACGCAGTATTTT.

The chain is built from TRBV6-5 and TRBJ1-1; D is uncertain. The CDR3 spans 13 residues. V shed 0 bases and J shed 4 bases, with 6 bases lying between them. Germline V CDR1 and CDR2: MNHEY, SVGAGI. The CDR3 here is CASSYSITTEAFF. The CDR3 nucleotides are TGTGCCAGCAGTTACTCGATAACCACTGAAGCTTTCTTT.

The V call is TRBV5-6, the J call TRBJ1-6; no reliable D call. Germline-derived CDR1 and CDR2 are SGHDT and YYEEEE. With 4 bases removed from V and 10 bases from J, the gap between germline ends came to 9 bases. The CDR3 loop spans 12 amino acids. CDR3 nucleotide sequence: TGTGCCAGCAGCACTTCAGTCTCACCCCTCCACTTT. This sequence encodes CASSTSVSPLHF.

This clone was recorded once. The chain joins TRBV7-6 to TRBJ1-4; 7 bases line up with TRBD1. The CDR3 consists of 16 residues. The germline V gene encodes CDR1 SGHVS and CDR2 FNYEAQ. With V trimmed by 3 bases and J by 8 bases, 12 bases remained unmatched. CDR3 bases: TGTGCCAGCAGCTTGGAGGGAATAGGGGGCGCAGAAAAACTGTTTTTT. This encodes CASSLEGIGGAEKLFF.

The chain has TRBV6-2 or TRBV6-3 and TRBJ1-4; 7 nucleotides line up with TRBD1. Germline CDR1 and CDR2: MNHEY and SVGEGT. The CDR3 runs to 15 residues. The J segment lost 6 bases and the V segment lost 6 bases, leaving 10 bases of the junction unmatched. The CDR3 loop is CASSTDRARHEKLFF. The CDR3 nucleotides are TGTGCCAGCAGCACTGACAGGGCCCGGCATGAAAAACTGTTTTTT.

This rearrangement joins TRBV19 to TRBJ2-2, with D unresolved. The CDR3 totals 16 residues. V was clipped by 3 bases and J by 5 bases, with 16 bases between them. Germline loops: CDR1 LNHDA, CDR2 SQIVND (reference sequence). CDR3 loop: CASSMLETSWTGELFF. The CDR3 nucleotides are TGTGCCAGTAGTATGCTCGAGACCTCGTGGACCGGGGAGCTGTTTTTT.

This chain's CDR3 is CASSPRGSHGYTF. In nucleotides, the CDR3 is TGTGCCAGCAGCCCTCGGGGGAGCCATGGCTACACCTTC. This sequence joins TRBV5-4 and TRBJ1-2, with a weak D call TRBD1 (5 bases). Trimming cost V 4 bases and J 6 bases, with 13 bases left between them. The CDR3 covers 13 residues. Per germline, CDR1 SGHNT and CDR2 YYREEE (reference sequence). The entire variable domain, with the rest obtained from reference TRBV5-4 and TRBJ1-2, is as follows: ETGVTQSPTHLIKTRGQQVTLRCSSQSGHNTVSWYQQALGQGPQFIFQYYREEENGRGNFPPRFSGLQFPNYSSELNVNALELDDSALYLCASSPRGSHGYTFGSGTRLTVV.

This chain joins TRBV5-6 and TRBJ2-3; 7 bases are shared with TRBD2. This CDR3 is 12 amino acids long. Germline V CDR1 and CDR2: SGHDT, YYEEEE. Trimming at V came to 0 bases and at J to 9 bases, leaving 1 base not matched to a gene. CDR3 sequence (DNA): TGTGCCAGCAGCTTGGAGCGGGACACGCAGTATTTT. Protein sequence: CASSLERDTQYF.

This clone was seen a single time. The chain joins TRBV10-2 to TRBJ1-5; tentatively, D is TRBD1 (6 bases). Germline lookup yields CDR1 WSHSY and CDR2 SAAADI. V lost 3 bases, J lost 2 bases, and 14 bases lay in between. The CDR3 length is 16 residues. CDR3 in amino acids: CASSDRRGTGNQPQHF. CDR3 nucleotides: TGCGCCAGCAGTGATCGCAGGGGTACGGGCAATCAGCCCCAGCATTTT.

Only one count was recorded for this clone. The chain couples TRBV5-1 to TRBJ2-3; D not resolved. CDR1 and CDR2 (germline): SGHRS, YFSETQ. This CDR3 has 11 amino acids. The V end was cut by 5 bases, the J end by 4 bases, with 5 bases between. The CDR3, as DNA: TGCGCCAGCAGTATCTCAGATACGCAGTATTTT. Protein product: CASSISDTQYF.

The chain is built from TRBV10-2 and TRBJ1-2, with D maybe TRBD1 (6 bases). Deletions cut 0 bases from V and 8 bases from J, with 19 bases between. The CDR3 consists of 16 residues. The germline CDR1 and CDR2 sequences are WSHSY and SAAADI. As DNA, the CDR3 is TGCGCCAGCAGTGAGTCCTTACAGGGCCTGATGGCGGGCTACACCTTC. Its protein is CASSESLQGLMAGYTF.